The rows below give T cell receptor beta chains drawn from one sample of a study of identical twins. TCRdb recomputed calls from the 5' RACE reads with MiXCR, one row per CDR3 protein. The sample has hundreds of thousands of distinct CDR3 sequences, roughly 12% seen once. These same records also appear under a second study, on yellow fever vaccine responses in identical twins.

The sequencing sample was made of PBMCs. These receptors originate from a woman between 18 and 30 years old in good health. CDR3s include the opening cysteine and the closing phenylalanine or tryptophan. D genes are given only for firm matches. Rows give clone size only sometimes, using once, few, many, or a class for an expanded clone.

cdr3_length: 14
clone_size: few
d_call: TRBD1
v_call: TRBV7-9
j_call: TRBJ2-7
cdr3_aa: CASRRQGSSGEQYF
cdr3_nt: TGTGCCAGCAGACGACAGGGAAGTTCTGGCGAGCAGTACTTC

cdr3_length: 17
clone_size: -
d_call: -
v_call: TRBV12-3/TRBV12-4
j_call: TRBJ2-5
cdr3_aa: CASKPRGYGAGQETQYF
cdr3_nt: TGTGCCAGCAAACCCAGGGGCTACGGGGCTGGCCAAGAGACCCAGTACTTC

cdr3_length: 13
clone_size: few
d_call: -
v_call: TRBV9
j_call: TRBJ1-5
cdr3_aa: CASSVAGDQPQHF
cdr3_nt: TGTGCCAGCAGCGTAGCGGGGGATCAGCCCCAGCATTTT

cdr3_length: 12
clone_size: -
d_call: -
v_call: TRBV21-1
j_call: TRBJ2-2
cdr3_aa: CASSKATGELFF
cdr3_nt: TGTGCCAGCAGCAAAGCCACCGGGGAGCTGTTTTTT

cdr3_length: 11
clone_size: many
d_call: -
v_call: TRBV20-1
j_call: TRBJ2-3
cdr3_aa: CSASSTDTQYF
cdr3_nt: TGCAGTGCTAGTAGCACAGATACGCAGTATTTT

cdr3_length: 16
clone_size: -
d_call: -
v_call: TRBV18
j_call: TRBJ2-2
cdr3_aa: CASSPPGPSNTGELFF
cdr3_nt: TGTGCCAGCTCACCACCGGGGCCTTCGAACACCGGGGAGCTGTTTTTT

cdr3_length: 13
clone_size: -
d_call: -
v_call: TRBV7-2
j_call: TRBJ2-1
cdr3_aa: CASSKTHFNEQFF
cdr3_nt: TGTGCCAGCAGCAAGACGCATTTCAATGAGCAGTTCTTC

cdr3_length: 15
clone_size: -
d_call: TRBD1
v_call: TRBV6-5
j_call: TRBJ1-6
cdr3_aa: CASSYRKQGDSPLHF
cdr3_nt: TGTGCCAGCAGTTACAGGAAACAGGGGGATTCACCCCTCCACTTT

cdr3_length: 16
clone_size: -
d_call: TRBD1
v_call: TRBV5-1
j_call: TRBJ2-2
cdr3_aa: CASSRPGQGQNGELFF
cdr3_nt: TGCGCCAGCAGCCGACCGGGACAGGGGCAGAACGGGGAGCTGTTTTTT

cdr3_length: 15
clone_size: -
d_call: -
v_call: TRBV20-1
j_call: TRBJ2-1
cdr3_aa: CSAFYPLHSPNEQFF
cdr3_nt: TGCAGTGCCTTTTACCCCCTACATAGCCCCAATGAGCAGTTCTTC

cdr3_length: 13
clone_size: -
d_call: -
v_call: TRBV27
j_call: TRBJ2-5
cdr3_aa: CASRTLSGETQYF
cdr3_nt: TGTGCCAGCCGGACTCTTTCGGGAGAGACCCAGTACTTC

cdr3_length: 18
clone_size: -
d_call: TRBD2
v_call: TRBV28
j_call: TRBJ2-1
cdr3_aa: CASSLRSSGNYYYNEQFF
cdr3_nt: TGTGCCAGCAGTTTGAGGTCTAGCGGGAACTACTACTACAATGAGCAGTTCTTC